The 13 T cell receptor beta chains below all came from one sample that was sequenced in a study of blood T cell repertoires in COVID-19. Clones were read by immunoSEQ multiplex PCR, and TCRdb kept only the in-frame ones, dropping some. The repertoire holds 80,000 or so clones, with 90% as singletons. Input material: peripheral blood. Source of these receptors: a woman in her forties or fifties in a cohort sampled during active COVID-19.

The chain employs TRBV5-1 and TRBJ1-4; D is ambiguous. Per the germline V gene, CDR1 is SGHRS and CDR2 is YFSETQ. V lost 0 bases, J lost 4 bases, and 7 bases lay in between. This CDR3 region has 14 residues. The CDR3 region is CASSLDSFNEKLFF. As DNA, the CDR3 is TGCGCCAGCAGCTTGGACAGTTTTAATGAAAAACTGTTTTTT.

The chain employs TRBV30 and TRBJ2-1, with TRBD2 as a possible D gene (5 bases). V was trimmed by 1 base and J by 8 bases, leaving 9 bases between them. The CDR3 totals 12 residues. Germline V gives CDR1 GTSNPN, CDR2 SVGIG (reference sequence). In DNA, the CDR3 is TGTGCCTGGAGTGGGACTCCCTATGAGCAGTTCTTC. Translated: CAWSGTPYEQFF.

This chain links TRBV9 with TRBJ2-3; possible D gene TRBD2, 6 bases. With 7 bases removed from V and 6 bases from J, the gap between germline ends came to 12 bases. CDR1 is SGDLS and CDR2 is YYNGEE in the germline V gene. This CDR3 spans 12 amino acids. CDR3 sequence (DNA): TGTGCCAGCGGAGGGACCCACGATACGCAGTATTTT. It translates to CASGGTHDTQYF.

This chain uses TRBV28 with TRBJ2-3, with D perhaps matching TRBD1 (5 bases). This CDR3 spans 13 amino acids. Trimming took 10 bases from V and 1 from J, leaving 12 bases between them. Germline V gene lookup returns CDR1 MDHEN and CDR2 SYDVKM. CDR3 DNA sequence: TGTGCCACCATATTAGGGGGCACAGATACGCAGTATTTT. Protein: CATILGGTDTQYF.

The chain joins TRBV3-1 (or the pseudogene TRBV3-2) to TRBJ2-1; maybe TRBD2 (5 bases). Germline assignment: CDR1 LGHDT and CDR2 YNNKEL (reference sequence). This CDR3 is built from 13 residues. V lost 4 bases to trimming and J lost 11 bases, with 15 bases between them. For the CDR3, the DNA is TGTGCCAGCAGCCCCCGTGTAAGCGGCAAGCAGTTCTTC. Translating gives CASSPRVSGKQFF.

The table lists this clone with a count of one. CDR3 region: CASSLGQLGSNQPQHF. CDR3 nucleotides: TGTGCCAGCAGCCTTGGACAGCTGGGGAGCAATCAGCCCCAGCATTTT. V gene TRBV6-2 or TRBV6-3 combines with J gene TRBJ1-5, with D perhaps matching TRBD1 (6 bases). The CDR3 contains 16 residues. V was trimmed by 6 bases and J by 1 base, leaving 16 bases between them. The germline gives CDR1 MNHEY, CDR2 SVGEGT.

This clone was seen just once. The rearrangement links TRBV7-6 to TRBJ1-2; the D gene is possibly TRBD1 (6 bases). Trimming removed 1 base at V and 4 bases at J, with 13 bases between. Germline V gives CDR1 SGHVS, CDR2 FNYEAQ. CDR3 size: 15 residues. The CDR3 nucleotides are TGTGCCAGCAGCTTAGGGGAAGGGGGTACCTATGGCTACACCTTC. It is translated as CASSLGEGGTYGYTF. Full variable domain (outside the CDR3, taken from reference TRBV7-6 and TRBJ1-2): GAGVSQSPRYKVTKRGQDVALRCDPISGHVSLYWYRQALGQGPEFLTYFNYEAQQDKSGLPNDRFSAERPEGSISTLTIQRTEQRDSAMYRCASSLGEGGTYGYTFGSGTRLTVV.

The chain has TRBV27 and TRBJ2-5; TRBD2 aligns across 11 bases. Unmatched junction bases numbered 11, after V lost 6 bases and J lost 5 bases. CDR1 MNHEY and CDR2 SMNVEV come from the germline V gene (reference sequence). This CDR3 has 16 amino acids. The DNA of the CDR3 is TGTGCCAGCAGCGAGATAGCGGGAGGGCCGGAGGAGACCCAGTACTTC. Its translation is CASSEIAGGPEETQYF.

The J gene is TRBJ1-2, the V gene TRBV20-1; D call uncertain. Trimming pared 3 bases from V and 0 bases from J, leaving 11 bases between. Germline CDR1 and CDR2: DFQATT and SNEGSKA (reference sequence). The CDR3 covers 14 residues. CDR3 in amino acids: CSASGHSSNYGYTF. The CDR3 coding sequence is TGCAGTGCTAGTGGCCACAGCTCTAACTATGGCTACACCTTC.

This sequence joins TRBV30 and TRBJ1-3, with 7 positions matching TRBD1. Germline V gene lookup returns CDR1 GTSNPN and CDR2 SVGIG (reference sequence). V shed 4 bases and J 4 bases; nucleotides not matched to a gene: 4. CDR3 length: 13 amino acids. Here the CDR3 DNA reads TGTGCCTGGAAACAGGGGCAGGGAAACACCATATATTTT. Protein sequence: CAWKQGQGNTIYF.

The J gene is TRBJ2-3, the V gene TRBV7-8, with 8 bases aligning to TRBD1. After removal of 1 base from V and 2 bases from J, the junction contained 5 bases not matched to a gene. This CDR3 region has 16 residues. The V gene's germline CDR1 is SGHVS and CDR2 FQNEAQ. The CDR3 region is CASSLVRTGNTDTQYF. CDR3 in DNA: TGTGCCAGCAGCTTAGTAAGGACAGGGAACACAGATACGCAGTATTTT.

This chain joins TRBV28 and TRBJ1-5; no firm D call. The CDR3 covers 14 residues. Trimming removed 6 bases from V and 4 bases from J, with 13 bases in between. The V gene's germline CDR1 is MDHEN and CDR2 SYDVKM. CDR3 coding DNA: TGTGCCAGCAGCCTGAGGGCGGCGAATCAGCCCCAGCATTTT. Protein sequence: CASSLRAANQPQHF.

This chain links TRBV11-2 with TRBJ2-1; 8 bases are shared with TRBD1. The CDR3 length is 15 residues. Germline values: CDR1 SGHAT, CDR2 FQNNGV. After removal of 4 bases from V and 4 bases from J, the junction contained 6 bases not matched to a gene. CDR3 sequence (DNA): TGTGCCAGCAGCTCCCGGGACAGGAGATACAATGAGCAGTTCTTC. Encoded protein: CASSSRDRRYNEQFF. Filled out from reference TRBV11-2 and TRBJ2-1, the complete variable domain reads EAGVAQSPRYKIIEKRQSVAFWCNPISGHATLYWYQQILGQGPKLLIQFQNNGVVDDSQLPKDRFSAERLKGVDSTLKIQPAKLEDSAVYLCASSSRDRRYNEQFFGPGTRLTVL.